These 11 T cell receptor beta chains were all obtained from the same sample, sequenced in a study of regulatory T cells in long-lasting Graves disease (dated by TCRdb to the early 2020s). The label giving this sample's time point can be read as: persistent/refractory GD, antithyroid drugs over 5 years with positive TRAb. For both TCR sequencing and RNA sequencing, RNA was extracted from PBMCs using TRIzol. Receptor libraries were prepared by multiplex PCR. Sequenced on an Illumina HiSeq 4000. iRepertoire HTBI primers and Arm-PCR amplification of CDR3 regions were used to construct TCR beta libraries. TCRdb cleaned the public reads at Q25 with fastp, built clones with MiXCR and kept in-frame beta chains. Identical CDR3 proteins give one entry, which carries the most common genes and DNA. This sample comprises hundreds of thousands of distinct CDR3 sequences, 20% to 25% of them detected only once. The ten largest clones capture about 7.8% of the sample.

The input for sequencing was peripheral blood mononuclear cells (PBMCs), taken when the disease was refractory, from a patient treated with antithyroid drugs. The receptors come from a female donor with Graves disease.

This clonotype was recorded at least ten times. CDR3 sequence (DNA): TGTGCCAGCAGTGAAGGGTTCTACGAGCAGTACTTC. Translating gives CASSEGFYEQYF. The chain links TRBV2 to TRBJ2-7; D not resolved. V lost 1 base to trimming and J lost 3 bases, with 4 bases between them. CDR3 size: 12 residues. Germline CDR1 is SNHLY and CDR2 is FYNNEI.

This clonotype was detected a few times. A much larger clone differs by one base, so this may be a read error. The V call is TRBV27, the J call TRBJ1-6, with D unresolved. The CDR3 extends over 16 amino acids. Germline CDR1 is MNHEY and CDR2 is SMNVEV (reference sequence). The CDR3 sequence is CANSFGVGSYNSPLHF. The CDR3 region has the DNA TGTGCCAACAGTTTTGGGGTTGGGTCCTATAATTCACCCCTCCACTTT.

The table lists this clonotype with many counts. The rearrangement links TRBV28 to TRBJ1-3; TRBD1 might be the D (6 bases). The germline V and J ends were trimmed by 1 base and 0 bases, with 13 bases remaining between them. This CDR3 region has 17 residues. CDR1 and CDR2 from the germline V gene are MDHEN and SYDVKM. The CDR3 bases are TGTGCCAGCAGTTTATTAGCATCGGGGGCCTCTGGAAACACCATATATTTT. Encoded protein: CASSLLASGASGNTIYF.

The chain carries TRBV20-1 and TRBJ2-6; no clear D. Germline V lookup: CDR1 DFQATT, CDR2 SNEGSKA (reference sequence). The CDR3 consists of 17 residues. Trimming shortened V by 4 bases and J by 2 bases, and 18 bases separated the two germline ends. The CDR3 DNA reads as TGCAGTGCTAATTCGGAGACCGCCCCCGCTGGGGCCAACGTCCTGACTTTC. This sequence encodes CSANSETAPAGANVLTF.

This clonotype was seen more than once but under ten times. CDR3 bases: TGTGCCAGCAGCTTGGGGGGAGACCTTCGGTCGCCCCAGCATTTT. Amino acids: CASSLGGDLRSPQHF. The chain joins TRBV7-2 to TRBJ1-5, with D tentatively TRBD1 (5 bases). CDR1 and CDR2 from the germline V gene are SGHTA and FQGNSA. Trimming left V 3 bases short and J 9 bases short, with 18 bases between. The CDR3 is made up of 15 amino acids.

This clonotype was detected a few times. The J gene is TRBJ2-6, the V gene TRBV6-1, with D possibly TRBD1 on 6 matching bases. Germline-derived CDR1 and CDR2 are MNHNS and SASEGT. The length of the CDR3 is 17 residues. V was clipped by 6 bases and J by 0 bases, with 15 bases between them. CDR3 bases: TGTGCCAGCAGACGTGGGACGGACAGCTCTGGGGCCAACGTCCTGACTTTC. It yields the protein CASRRGTDSSGANVLTF.

The chain recombines TRBV20-1 with TRBJ2-7; the D gene could be TRBD1 or TRBD2 (6 bases each). The CDR3 sequence is 15 residues long. V shed 1 base and J shed 2 bases, with 15 bases lying between them. Germline CDR1 DFQATT, CDR2 SNEGSKA (reference sequence). DNA for the CDR3: TGCAGTGCTAGAGTTTTTGGGGGGCCGACCTACGAGCAGTACTTC. It encodes CSARVFGGPTYEQYF.

The V call is TRBV5-5, the J call TRBJ2-2; a weak D match, TRBD1 (6 bases). Germline CDR1 is SGHKS and CDR2 is YYEKEE (reference sequence). This CDR3 region has 15 residues. V lost 4 bases, J lost 6 bases, and 16 bases lay in between. The chain's CDR3 is CASSRLVTGSGELFF. CDR3 nucleotide sequence: TGTGCCAGCAGCCGTCTTGTTACAGGGTCCGGGGAGCTGTTTTTT. The whole variable domain, filled in from reference TRBV5-5 and TRBJ2-2, reads DAGVTQSPTHLIKTRGQQVTLRCSPISGHKSVSWYQQVLGQGPQFIFQYYEKEERGRGNFPDRFSARQFPNYSSELNVNALLLGDSALYLCASSRLVTGSGELFFGEGSRLTVL.

The chain carries TRBV5-1 and TRBJ2-5, with 8 bases matching TRBD2. The CDR3 extends over 14 amino acids. Trimming took 1 base from V and 4 from J; bases not matched to a gene: 3. Germline CDR1 SGHRS, CDR2 YFSETQ. The chain's CDR3 is CASSLLLAGETQYF. The CDR3 coding sequence is TGCGCCAGCAGCTTGCTGCTAGCGGGAGAGACCCAGTACTTC.

This clonotype was recorded at least ten times. The rearrangement links TRBV15 to TRBJ2-2; 8 bases line up with TRBD1. The V segment lost 3 bases and the J segment 0 bases; nucleotides outside the gene matches: 3. Looked up from germline, CDR1 is LNHNV and CDR2 is YYDKDF (reference sequence). CDR3 length: 16 amino acids. The CDR3 sequence is CATSRTQGANTGELFF. The CDR3 coding sequence is TGTGCCACCAGCAGGACACAGGGGGCGAACACCGGGGAGCTGTTTTTT.

This clonotype was counted only a few times. The chain recombines TRBV29-1 with TRBJ1-4; D is unclear. CDR3 length equals 14 residues. Germline CDR1 and CDR2: SQVTM and ANQGSEA. Trimming left V 5 bases short and J 5 bases short, with 15 bases between. This CDR3 reads CSVNMGLRNEKLFF. CDR3 coding DNA: TGCAGCGTTAATATGGGTCTCCGAAATGAAAAACTGTTTTTT.